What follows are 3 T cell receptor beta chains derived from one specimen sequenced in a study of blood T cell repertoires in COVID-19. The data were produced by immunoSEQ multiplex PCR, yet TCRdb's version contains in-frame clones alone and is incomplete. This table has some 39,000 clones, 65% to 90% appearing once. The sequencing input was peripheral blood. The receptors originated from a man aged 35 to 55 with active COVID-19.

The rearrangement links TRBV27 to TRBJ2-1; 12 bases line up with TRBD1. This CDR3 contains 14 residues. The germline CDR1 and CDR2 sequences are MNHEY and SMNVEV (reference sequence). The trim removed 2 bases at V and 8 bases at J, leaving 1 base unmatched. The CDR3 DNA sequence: TGTGCCAGCAGTTTAGGGACAGGGGGCCATGAGCAGTTCTTC. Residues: CASSLGTGGHEQFF.

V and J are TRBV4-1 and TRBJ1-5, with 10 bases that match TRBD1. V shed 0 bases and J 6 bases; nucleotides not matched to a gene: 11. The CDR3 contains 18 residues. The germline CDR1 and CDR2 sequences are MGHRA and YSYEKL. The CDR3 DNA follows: TGCGCCAGCAGCCAAGATTCGGGGACAGGGGATTGGAGTCAGCCCCAGCATTTT. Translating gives CASSQDSGTGDWSQPQHF.

The CDR3 is CASSLAGPYEQYF. As DNA, the CDR3 is TGTGCCAGCAGTTTAGCGGGCCCCTACGAGCAGTACTTC. This chain connects TRBV6-5 to TRBJ2-7; 7 bases match TRBD2. The CDR3 is made up of 13 amino acids. The germline gives CDR1 MNHEY, CDR2 SVGAGI. J gave up 2 bases and V 4 bases, and 2 bases lay outside the gene matches.